This T cell receptor beta chain was sequenced in a study of blood T cell repertoires in COVID-19. Overall study context: Some COVID-19 samples were acute and others convalescent; all came from the United States, Italy and Spain. The analysed material was cDNA or gDNA that came from T cells, B-cell-depleted T cells, or PBMCs.

In the original workflow: Using reference gene primer amplification, nucleated cell counts were estimated. The method was immunoSEQ multiplex PCR; TCRdb's version includes in-frame clones alone and lacks a portion of them. The DNA gave D and trimming, while V, J and clone size come from that table. The sample has fewer than 120,000 clones; roughly 85% are singletons. The CDR3 has 13 amino acids. From germline, CDR1 is MNHEY and CDR2 SVGAGI. Trimming cost V 5 bases and J 10 bases, with 17 bases left between them. The material sequenced was peripheral blood. This TCR came from a human donor in a cohort sampled during active COVID-19. The chain couples TRBV6-5 to TRBJ1-1; D remains ambiguous. In DNA, the CDR3 is TGTGCCAGCAGTACTACCAGCGCAGCCGGAGCTTTCTTT. Residues: CASSTTSAAGAFF.